This T cell receptor beta chain is from a study of T-cell reconstitution after alpha-beta-depleted transplantation in children. Library preparation (for TCRbeta) was performed with unique molecular identifiers. Via MiXCR, TCRdb re-called the PCR reads, giving one row per CDR3 protein. The sample includes about 310,000 distinct CDR3 sequences, about a quarter of them seen just once. This clonotype has more than one count but fewer than ten. Its antigen is unknown. A read error may account for a junction end that differs from germline. Germline CDR1 and CDR2: SEHNR and FQNEAQ (reference sequence). The CDR3 is 12 residues long. Study-level results: The study reportedly traced alpha-beta T cells about two months after transplant to several hundred expanded graft clones. It was newly produced T cells that mostly accounted for T-cell counts and diversity one year after transplant.

This TCR was recovered from a male patient between 5 and 17 years old who had a stem cell transplant for acute lymphoblastic leukemia, so the T cells may come from the graft donor. V gene TRBV7-9 combines with J gene TRBJ2-4; TRBD1 aligns across 8 bases. The input for sequencing was PBMCs, mostly from graft donor cells, taken 180 days after TCRalphabeta/CD19-depleted stem cell transplant. The CDR3 nucleotides read TGTGCCAGCAGCTCCCACTCGGACAGGGCCAACTTC. It is translated as CASSSHSDRANF.